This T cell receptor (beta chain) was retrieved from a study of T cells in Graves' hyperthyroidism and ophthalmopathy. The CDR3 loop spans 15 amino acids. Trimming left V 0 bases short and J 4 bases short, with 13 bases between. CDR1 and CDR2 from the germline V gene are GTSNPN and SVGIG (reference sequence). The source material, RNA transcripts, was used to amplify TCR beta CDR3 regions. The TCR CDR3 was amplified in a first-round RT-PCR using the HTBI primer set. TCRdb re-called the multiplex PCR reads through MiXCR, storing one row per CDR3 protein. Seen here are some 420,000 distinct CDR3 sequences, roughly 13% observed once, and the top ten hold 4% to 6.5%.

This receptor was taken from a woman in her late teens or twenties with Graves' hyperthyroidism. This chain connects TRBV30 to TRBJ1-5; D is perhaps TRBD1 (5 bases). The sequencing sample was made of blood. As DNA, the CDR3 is TGTGCCTGGAGTGTAGGGGTTTCCCCGAATCAGCCCCAGCATTTT. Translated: CAWSVGVSPNQPQHF.